The present entry profiles one T cell receptor (beta chain) with its context. Its antigen remains unknown. It may be a read error: a sequence one base away is much more abundant. This sample is part of a study of Graves' ophthalmopathy and Graves' hyperthyroidism. Overall study results and limits: Blood was where most expanded thyroid clonotypes above 0.001 frequency also turned up.

RNA transcripts served as template for amplifying TCR beta CDR3 sequences. After a first-round RT-PCR with HTBI primers, a second-round multiplex PCR was run. Using its own MiXCR run on the multiplex PCR reads, TCRdb lists one record per CDR3 protein. Here the sample spans about 640,000 distinct CDR3 sequences, about 38% being singletons. J lost 4 bases, V lost 1 base, and 14 bases had no gene match. The germline V gene has CDR1 SGHAT and CDR2 FQNNGV. The CDR3 has 18 residues. Patients were left out if they had other autoimmune diseases, uncontrolled infections, pregnancy or lactation. Each diagnosis was determined on the basis of clinical symptoms, serum thyroxine, TRAb, thyroid ultrasound and orbital computed tomography.

J is TRBJ1-1 and V is TRBV11-2; 8 bases are shared with TRBD1. The source material was peripheral blood. The receptor was isolated from an adult man with Graves' ophthalmopathy. The CDR3 is CASSLVAGGRGRSTEAFF. The CDR3 nucleotides are TGTGCCAGCAGCTTAGTGGCTGGGGGCAGGGGGCGATCCACTGAAGCTTTCTTT. Full variable domain (remainder filled in from reference TRBV11-2 and TRBJ1-1): EAGVAQSPRYKIIEKRQSVAFWCNPISGHATLYWYQQILGQGPKLLIQFQNNGVVDDSQLPKDRFSAERLKGVDSTLKIQPAKLEDSAVYLCASSLVAGGRGRSTEAFFGQGTRLTVV.